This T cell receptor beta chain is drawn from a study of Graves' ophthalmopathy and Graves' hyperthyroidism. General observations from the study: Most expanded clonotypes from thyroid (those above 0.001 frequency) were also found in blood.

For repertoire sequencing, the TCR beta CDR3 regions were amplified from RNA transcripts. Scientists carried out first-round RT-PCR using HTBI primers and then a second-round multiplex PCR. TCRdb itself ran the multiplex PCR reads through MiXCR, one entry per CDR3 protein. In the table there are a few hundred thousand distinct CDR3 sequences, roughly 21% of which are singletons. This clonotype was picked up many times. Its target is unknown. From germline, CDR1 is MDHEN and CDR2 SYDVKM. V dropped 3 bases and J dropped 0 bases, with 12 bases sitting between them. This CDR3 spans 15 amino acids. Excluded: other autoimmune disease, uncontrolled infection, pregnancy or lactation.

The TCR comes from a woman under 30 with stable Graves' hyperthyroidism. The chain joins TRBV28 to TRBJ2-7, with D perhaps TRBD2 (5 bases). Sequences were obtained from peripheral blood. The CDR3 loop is CASSFPSLGSYEQYF. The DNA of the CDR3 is TGTGCCAGCAGTTTTCCTAGCCTTGGCTCCTACGAGCAGTACTTC.